This paragraph covers one T cell receptor beta chain sequence. The sample originates from a study of blood T cell repertoires in COVID-19. Turning to the study itself: Both acute and convalescent COVID-19 samples were obtained from the United States, Italy and Spain. T cells, B-cell-depleted T cells, or PBMCs supplied cDNA or gDNA.

The CDR3 loop spans 15 amino acids. The germline V gene encodes CDR1 SGDLS and CDR2 YYNGEE. Unmatched junction bases numbered 1, after V lost 1 base and J lost 6 bases. Authors' processing steps: Researchers report that nucleated cell counts were estimated from reference gene primer amplification. Method: immunoSEQ multiplex PCR; TCRdb's copy keeps in-frame clones and lacks some. The V and J calls and clone size come from that table; D and trimming were worked out from the DNA. Here the sample spans tens of thousands of clones, 91% being singletons. Sequenced: peripheral blood. This receptor was identified in a woman aged 50 to 60 in a cohort sampled during active COVID-19. This chain links TRBV9 with TRBJ2-2; 12 bases agree with TRBD2. CDR3 sequence: CASSVTSGGSGELFF. The CDR3 DNA is TGTGCCAGCAGCGTAACTAGCGGGGGGTCCGGGGAGCTGTTTTTT.